Sequencing of this T cell receptor beta chain was carried out in a study of cytomegalovirus exposure and HLA in healthy donors. The primer mix had 60 Vbeta and 13 Jbeta primers. Profiled with immunoSEQ multiplex PCR; TCRdb holds only in-frame clones, not every one. This table holds roughly 150,000 clones, approximately 80% found once. The sequenced material came from PBMCs. This TCR was recovered from a boy aged 2 to 10 in good health and CMV-seronegative.

Written as DNA, the CDR3 is TGTGCCAGCGAAGAGACAGGGGGGAACACCGGGGAGCTGTTTTTT. Translating gives CASEETGGNTGELFF. The chain has TRBV27 and TRBJ2-2; the match to TRBD1 covers 9 bases. The ends lost 8 bases at V and 1 base at J; junction bases unmatched: 5. Germline-derived CDR1 and CDR2 are MNHEY and SMNVEV (reference sequence). CDR3 size: 15 residues.